What follows describes a single T cell receptor (beta chain). This entry is derived from a study of blood T cell repertoires in COVID-19. Trimming cost V 4 bases and J 6 bases, with 7 bases left between them. From germline, CDR1 is SNHLY and CDR2 FYNNEI. The CDR3 is 12 amino acids. TCRdb's table, derived via immunoSEQ multiplex PCR, lists solely in-frame clones and lacks some. The repertoire includes approximately 200,000 clones, about 85% of them detected once, and less than 3% sits in the top ten. This chain links TRBV2 with TRBJ1-5, with D possibly being TRBD1 (6 bases). Sequenced material: peripheral blood. The TCR sequence derives from a woman aged 25 to 39 with active or convalescent COVID-19. CDR3 sequence reads: CASSVGGQPQHF. The CDR3 DNA reads TGTGCCAGCAGTGTAGGGGGTCAGCCCCAGCATTTT.